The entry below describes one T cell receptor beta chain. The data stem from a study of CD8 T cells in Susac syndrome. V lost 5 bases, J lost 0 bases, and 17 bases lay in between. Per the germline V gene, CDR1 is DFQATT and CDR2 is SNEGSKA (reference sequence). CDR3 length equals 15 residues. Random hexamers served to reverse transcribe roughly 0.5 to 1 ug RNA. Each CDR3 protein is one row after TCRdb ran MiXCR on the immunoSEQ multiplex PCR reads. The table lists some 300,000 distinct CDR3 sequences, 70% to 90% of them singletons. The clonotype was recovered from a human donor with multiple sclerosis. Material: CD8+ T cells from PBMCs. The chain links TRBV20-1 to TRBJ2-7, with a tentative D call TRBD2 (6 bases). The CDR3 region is CSAEIRGSSSYEQYF. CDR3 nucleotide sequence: TGCAGTGCTGAAATCCGGGGGTCAAGCTCCTACGAGCAGTACTTC.